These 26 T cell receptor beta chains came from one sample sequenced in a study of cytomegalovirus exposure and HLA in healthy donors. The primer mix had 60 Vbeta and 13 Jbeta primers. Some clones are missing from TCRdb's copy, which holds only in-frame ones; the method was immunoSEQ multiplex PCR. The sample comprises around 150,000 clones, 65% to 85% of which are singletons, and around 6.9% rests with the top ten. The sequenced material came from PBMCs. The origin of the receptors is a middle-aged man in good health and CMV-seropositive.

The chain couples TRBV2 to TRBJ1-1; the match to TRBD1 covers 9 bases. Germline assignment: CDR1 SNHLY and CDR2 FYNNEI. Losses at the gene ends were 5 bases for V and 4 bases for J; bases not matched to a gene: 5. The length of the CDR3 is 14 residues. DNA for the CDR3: TGTGCCAGCAGTCCGGACAGGGGAGGCACTGAAGCTTTCTTT. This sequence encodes CASSPDRGGTEAFF.

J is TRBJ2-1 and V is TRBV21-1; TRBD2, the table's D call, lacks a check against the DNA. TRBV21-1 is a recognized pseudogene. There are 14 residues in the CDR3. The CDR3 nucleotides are TGTGCCAGCAGCACCCGGTCCTCCTACAATGAGCAGTTCTTC. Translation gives CASSTRSSYNEQFF.

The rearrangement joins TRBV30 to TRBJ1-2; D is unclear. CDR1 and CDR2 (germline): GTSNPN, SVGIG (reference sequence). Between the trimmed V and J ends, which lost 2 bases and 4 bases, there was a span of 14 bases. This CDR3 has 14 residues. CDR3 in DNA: TGTGCCTGGAGTTTTGGAGACGGAAGCTATGGCTACACCTTC. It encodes CAWSFGDGSYGYTF.

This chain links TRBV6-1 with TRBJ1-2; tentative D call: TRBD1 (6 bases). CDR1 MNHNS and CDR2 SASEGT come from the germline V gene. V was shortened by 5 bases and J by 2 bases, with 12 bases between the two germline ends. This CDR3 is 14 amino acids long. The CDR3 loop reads CASSSGQSNYGYTF. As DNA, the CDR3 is TGTGCCAGCAGTTCGGGACAAAGCAACTATGGCTACACCTTC.

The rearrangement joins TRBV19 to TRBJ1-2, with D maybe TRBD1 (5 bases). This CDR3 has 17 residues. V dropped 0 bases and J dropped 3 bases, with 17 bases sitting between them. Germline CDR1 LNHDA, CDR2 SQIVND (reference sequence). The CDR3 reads CASSIDITAGKDYGYTF. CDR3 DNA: TGTGCCAGTAGTATAGATATCACGGCAGGGAAAGACTATGGCTACACCTTC. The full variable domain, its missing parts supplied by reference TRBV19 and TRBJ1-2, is DGGITQSPKYLFRKEGQNVTLSCEQNLNHDAMYWYRQDPGQGLRLIYYSQIVNDFQKGDIAEGYSVSREKKESFPLTVTSAQKNPTAFYLCASSIDITAGKDYGYTFGSGTRLTVV.

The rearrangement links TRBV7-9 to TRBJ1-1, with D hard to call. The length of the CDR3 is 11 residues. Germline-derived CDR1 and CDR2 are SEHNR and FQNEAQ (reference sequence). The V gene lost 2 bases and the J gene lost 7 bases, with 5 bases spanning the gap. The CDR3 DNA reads TGTGCCAGCAGCTTACTACGTGAAGCTTTCTTT. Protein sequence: CASSLLREAFF. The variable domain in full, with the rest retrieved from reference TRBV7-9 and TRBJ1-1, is DTGVSQNPRHKITKRGQNVTFRCDPISEHNRLYWYRQTLGQGPEFLTYFQNEAQLEKSRLLSDRFSAERPKGSFSTLEIQRTEQGDSAMYLCASSLLREAFFGQGTRLTVV.

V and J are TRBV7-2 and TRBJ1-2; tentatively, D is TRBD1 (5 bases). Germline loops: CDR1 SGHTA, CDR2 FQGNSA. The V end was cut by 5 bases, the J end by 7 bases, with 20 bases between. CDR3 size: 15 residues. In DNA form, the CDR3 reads TGTGCCAGCAGCGGCCGACAGCGACTTATGATTGGCTACACCTTC. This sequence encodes CASSGRQRLMIGYTF.

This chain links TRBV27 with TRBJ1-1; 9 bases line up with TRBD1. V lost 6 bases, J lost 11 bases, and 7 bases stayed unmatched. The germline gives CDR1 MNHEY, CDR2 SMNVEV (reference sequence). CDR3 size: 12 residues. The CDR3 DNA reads TGTGCCAGCAGGCCGGGACAGGGACCCGCTTTCTTT. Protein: CASRPGQGPAFF.

The CDR3 sequence: CASSLKTGGESPLHF. The CDR3 coding sequence is TGCGCCAGCAGCTTGAAGACAGGGGGCGAATCACCCCTCCACTTT. The chain carries TRBV5-1 and TRBJ1-6, with 10 bases lining up with TRBD1. This CDR3 is built from 15 residues. The trim removed 1 base at V and 10 bases at J, leaving 5 bases unmatched. Looked up from germline, CDR1 is SGHRS and CDR2 is YFSETQ.

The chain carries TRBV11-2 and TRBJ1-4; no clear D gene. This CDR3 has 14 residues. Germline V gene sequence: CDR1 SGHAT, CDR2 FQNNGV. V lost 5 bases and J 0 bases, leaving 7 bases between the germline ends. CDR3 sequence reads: CASSLTSTNEKLFF. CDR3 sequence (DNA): TGTGCCAGCAGCCTGACATCAACTAATGAAAAACTGTTTTTT.

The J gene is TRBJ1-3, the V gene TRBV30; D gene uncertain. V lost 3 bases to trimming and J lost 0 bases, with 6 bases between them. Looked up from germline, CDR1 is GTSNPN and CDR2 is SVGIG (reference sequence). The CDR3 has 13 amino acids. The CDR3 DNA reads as TGTGCCTGGAGCGGACTCTCTGGAAACACCATATATTTT. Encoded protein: CAWSGLSGNTIYF.

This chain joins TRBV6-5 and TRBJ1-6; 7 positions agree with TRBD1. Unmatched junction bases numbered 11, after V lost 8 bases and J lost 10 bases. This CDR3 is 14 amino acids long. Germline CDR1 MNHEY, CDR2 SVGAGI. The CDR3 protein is CASGEDRVRSPLHF. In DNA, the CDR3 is TGTGCCAGCGGAGAAGACAGGGTACGGTCACCCCTCCACTTT.

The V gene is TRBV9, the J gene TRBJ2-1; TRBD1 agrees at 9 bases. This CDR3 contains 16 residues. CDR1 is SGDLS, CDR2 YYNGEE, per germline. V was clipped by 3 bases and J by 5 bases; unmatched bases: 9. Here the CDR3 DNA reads TGTGCCAGCAGCGCGGTACAGGGGGCGCCCCACAATGAGCAGTTCTTC. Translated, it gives CASSAVQGAPHNEQFF.

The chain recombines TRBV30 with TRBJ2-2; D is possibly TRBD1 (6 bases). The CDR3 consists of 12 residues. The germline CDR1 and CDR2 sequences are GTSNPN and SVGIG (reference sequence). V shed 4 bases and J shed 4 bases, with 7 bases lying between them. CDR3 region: CAWTGATGELFF. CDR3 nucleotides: TGTGCCTGGACAGGGGCCACCGGGGAGCTGTTTTTT.

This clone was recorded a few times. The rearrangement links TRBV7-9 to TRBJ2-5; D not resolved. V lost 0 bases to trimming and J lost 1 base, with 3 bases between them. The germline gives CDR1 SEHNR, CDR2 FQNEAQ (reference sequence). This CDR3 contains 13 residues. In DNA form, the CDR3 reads TGTGCCAGCAGCTTAGCGGCCCAAGAGACCCAGTACTTC. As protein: CASSLAAQETQYF.

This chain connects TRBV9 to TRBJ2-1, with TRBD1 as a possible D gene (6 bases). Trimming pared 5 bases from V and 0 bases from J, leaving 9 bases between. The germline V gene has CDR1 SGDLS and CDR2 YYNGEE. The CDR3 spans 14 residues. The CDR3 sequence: CASSTGFSYNEQFF. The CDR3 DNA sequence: TGTGCCAGCAGTACAGGGTTCTCCTACAATGAGCAGTTCTTC.

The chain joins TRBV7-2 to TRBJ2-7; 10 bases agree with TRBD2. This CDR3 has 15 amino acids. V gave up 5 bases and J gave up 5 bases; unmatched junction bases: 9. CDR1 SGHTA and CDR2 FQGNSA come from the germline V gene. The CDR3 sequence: CASSPQAGGADEQYF. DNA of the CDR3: TGTGCCAGCAGCCCGCAAGCGGGGGGGGCCGACGAGCAGTACTTC.

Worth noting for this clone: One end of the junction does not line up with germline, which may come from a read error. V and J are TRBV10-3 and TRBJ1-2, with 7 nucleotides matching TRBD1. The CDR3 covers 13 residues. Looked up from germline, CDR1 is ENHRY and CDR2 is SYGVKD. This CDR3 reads CASSADRVYGYTF. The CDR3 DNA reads TGTGCCAGCAGTGCCGACAGGGTCTATGGCTACACCTTC.

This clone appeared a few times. The CDR3 sequence: CASSPGRRYHYGYTF. CDR3 bases: TGTGCCAGCAGCCCAGGCAGGCGCTATCACTATGGCTACACCTTC. J is TRBJ1-2 and V is TRBV7-8; no firm D call. The V gene lost 5 bases and the J gene lost 3 bases, with 16 bases spanning the gap. CDR1 is SGHVS and CDR2 is FQNEAQ in the germline V gene. This CDR3 is built from 15 residues. Complete variable domain (other parts from reference TRBV7-8 and TRBJ1-2): GAGVSQSPRYKVAKRGQDVALRCDPISGHVSLFWYQQALGQGPEFLTYFQNEAQLDKSGLPSDRFFAERPEGSVSTLKIQRTQQEDSAVYLCASSPGRRYHYGYTFGSGTRLTVV.

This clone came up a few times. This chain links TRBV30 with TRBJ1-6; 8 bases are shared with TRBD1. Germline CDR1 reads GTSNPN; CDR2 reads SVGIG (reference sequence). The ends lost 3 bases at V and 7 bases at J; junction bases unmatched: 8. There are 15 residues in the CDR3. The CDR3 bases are TGTGCCTGGAGACAGACAGGGGCCGCCAATTCACCCCTCCACTTT. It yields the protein CAWRQTGAANSPLHF. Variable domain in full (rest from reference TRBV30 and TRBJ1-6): SQTIHQWPATLVQPVGSPLSLECTVEGTSNPNLYWYRQAAGRGLQLLFYSVGIGQISSEVPQNLSASRPQDRQFILSSKKLLLSDSGFYLCAWRQTGAANSPLHFGNGTRLTVT.

CDR3 sequence reads: CASNSAGGIADTQYF. CDR3 bases: TGCGCCAGCAACTCGGCGGGGGGCATAGCAGATACGCAGTATTTT. The chain has TRBV5-1 and TRBJ2-3, with 8 bases identical to TRBD2. This CDR3 is 15 amino acids long. Germline V gene sequence: CDR1 SGHRS, CDR2 YFSETQ. The junction had 10 bases not matched to a gene; V was cut back by 6 bases and J by 4 bases. Supplemented by reference TRBV5-1 and TRBJ2-3, the full variable domain reads KAGVTQTPRYLIKTRGQQVTLSCSPISGHRSVSWYQQTPGQGLQFLFEYFSETQRNKGNFPGRFSGRQFSNSRSEMNVSTLELGDSALYLCASNSAGGIADTQYFGPGTRLTVL.

As DNA, the CDR3 is TGTGCCAGTAGTATGAATGGACAGGGGGCGCGAGGTGGTACTGAAGCTTTCTTT. Its translation: CASSMNGQGARGGTEAFF. This rearrangement joins TRBV19 to TRBJ1-1; the match to TRBD1 covers 11 bases. Losses at the gene ends were 3 bases for V and 5 bases for J; bases not matched to a gene: 14. CDR1 and CDR2 from the germline V gene are LNHDA and SQIVND (reference sequence). The CDR3 has 18 residues.

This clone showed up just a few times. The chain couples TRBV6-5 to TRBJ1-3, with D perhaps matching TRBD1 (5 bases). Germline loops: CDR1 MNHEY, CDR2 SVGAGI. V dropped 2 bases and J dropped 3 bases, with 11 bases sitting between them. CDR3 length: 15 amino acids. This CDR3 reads CASSYNRFYGNTIYF. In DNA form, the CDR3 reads TGTGCCAGCAGTTACAACAGGTTTTATGGAAACACCATATATTTT.

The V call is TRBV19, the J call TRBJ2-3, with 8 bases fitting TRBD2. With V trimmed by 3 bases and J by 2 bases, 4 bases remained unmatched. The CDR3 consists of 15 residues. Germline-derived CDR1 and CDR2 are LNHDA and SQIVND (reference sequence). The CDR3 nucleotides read TGTGCCAGTAGTATCGCGGGGGGAGACACAGATACGCAGTATTTT. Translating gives CASSIAGGDTDTQYF.

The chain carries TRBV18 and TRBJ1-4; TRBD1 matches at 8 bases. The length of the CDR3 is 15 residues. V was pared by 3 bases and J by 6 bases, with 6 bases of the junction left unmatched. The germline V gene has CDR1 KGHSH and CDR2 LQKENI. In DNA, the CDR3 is TGTGCCAGCTCACCTTGGACAGGGTCCGATGAAAAACTGTTTTTT. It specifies CASSPWTGSDEKLFF.

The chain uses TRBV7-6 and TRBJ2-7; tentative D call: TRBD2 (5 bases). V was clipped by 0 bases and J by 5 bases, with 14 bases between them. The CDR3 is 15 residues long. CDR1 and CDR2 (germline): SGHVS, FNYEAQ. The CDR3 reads CASSLAPGSADEQYF. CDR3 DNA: TGTGCCAGCAGCTTAGCACCGGGGTCCGCCGACGAGCAGTACTTC.